This is a list of T cell receptor beta chains from one sample in a study of blood T cell repertoires in COVID-19. TCRdb's table, derived via immunoSEQ multiplex PCR, lists solely in-frame clones and lacks some. The sample shows around 150,000 clones, about three quarters of them seen only once. Source material: peripheral blood. These receptors were taken from a man aged 70-80 years with acute or convalescent COVID-19. CDR3s include the opening cysteine and the closing phenylalanine or tryptophan. D genes are given only for firm matches.

v_call	j_call	d_call	cdr3_nt	cdr3_aa
TRBV11-2	TRBJ1-2	TRBD1	TGTGCCAGCAGCCCACAACCGGACAGGGGCTATGGCTACACCTTC	CASSPQPDRGYGYTF
TRBV7-9	TRBJ1-1	-	TGTGCCAGCAGCTTAGGCGGGCGGAACACTGAAGCTTTCTTT	CASSLGGRNTEAFF
TRBV3-1/TRBV3-2	TRBJ2-1	TRBD2	TGTGCCAGCAGCGGCCGGAGACTAGCGGGAGTTTACAATGAGCAGTTCTTC	CASSGRRLAGVYNEQFF
TRBV10-2	TRBJ1-2	TRBD1	TGCGCCAGCAGTAAAACAGGGGTCGAGAACTATGGCTACACCTTC	CASSKTGVENYGYTF
TRBV27	TRBJ2-7	-	TGTGCCAGCAGTCTCGGACAGTCCTACGAGCAGTACTTC	CASSLGQSYEQYF
TRBV6-5	TRBJ1-2	-	TGTGCCAGCAGGGGGGGGTTTGACTATGGCTACACCTTC	CASRGGFDYGYTF
TRBV11-3	TRBJ2-2	TRBD2	TGTGCCAGCAGCTTGACTAGCGGGCCTGCCGGGGAGCTGTTTTTT	CASSLTSGPAGELFF
TRBV7-3	TRBJ1-1	-	TGTGCCAGCAGCACGGACAAGAACACTGAAGCTTTCTTT	CASSTDKNTEAFF
TRBV28	TRBJ2-3	TRBD2	TGTGCCACCAAAACCCAGCGGGACTACACAGATACGCAGTATTTT	CATKTQRDYTDTQYF
TRBV5-6	TRBJ1-1	-	TGTGCCAGCAGCTGGAGAAGGTTAGACACTGAAGCTTTCTTT	CASSWRRLDTEAFF
TRBV11-3	TRBJ2-7	TRBD2	TGTGCCAGCAGCTCCTCTAGCGGGCTACGCTACGAGCAGTACTTC	CASSSSSGLRYEQYF
TRBV4-2	TRBJ1-6	TRBD1	TGTGCCAGCAGCCAACCAGGGGGTGATTCACCCCTCCACTTT	CASSQPGGDSPLHF